This TCR beta chain was obtained from a study of identical twins. General study points: A cross-sectional statistical analysis, not follow-up of the same donors, supported the conclusions.

Points on this clonotype: Its antigen is not identified.

The CDR3 is 18 amino acids. Unmatched junction bases numbered 20, after V lost 5 bases and J lost 5 bases. Germline V gene sequence: CDR1 MDHEN, CDR2 SYDVKM. Each CDR3 protein is one row after TCRdb ran MiXCR on the 5' RACE reads. This sample yields some 320,000 distinct CDR3 sequences, of which 9% to 15% are seen a single time; 7.2% belongs to the top ten. In addition, the sample was reused for a study of yellow fever vaccine responses in identical twins.

This sequence was found in a woman aged 18-29 years in good health. The chain carries TRBV28 and TRBJ2-7, with TRBD2 matching 8 bases. The specimen was CD8+ T cells sorted from blood. The CDR3 nucleotides are TGTGCCAGCAGTAGATCCGGGACTAGGCGCCCGATCCTTGACGAGCAGTACTTC. This sequence encodes CASSRSGTRRPILDEQYF. Combining the CDR3 with reference TRBV28 and TRBJ2-7 gives the whole variable domain DVKVTQSSRYLVKRTGEKVFLECVQDMDHENMFWYRQDPGLGLRLIYFSYDVKMKEKGDIPEGYSVSREKKERFSLILESASTNQTSMYLCASSRSGTRRPILDEQYFGPGTRLTVT.